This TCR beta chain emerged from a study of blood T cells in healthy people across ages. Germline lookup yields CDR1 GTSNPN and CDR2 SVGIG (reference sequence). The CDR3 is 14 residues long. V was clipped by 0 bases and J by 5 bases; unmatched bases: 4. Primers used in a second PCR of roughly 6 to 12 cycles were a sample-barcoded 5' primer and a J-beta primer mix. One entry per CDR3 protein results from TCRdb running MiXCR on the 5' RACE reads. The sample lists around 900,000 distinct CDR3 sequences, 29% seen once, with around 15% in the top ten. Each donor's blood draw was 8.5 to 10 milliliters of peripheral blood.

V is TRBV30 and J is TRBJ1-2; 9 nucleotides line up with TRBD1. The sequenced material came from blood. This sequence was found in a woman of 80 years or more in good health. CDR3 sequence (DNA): TGTGCCTGGAGTGTTACAGGGGGCGGATATGGCTACACCTTC. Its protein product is CAWSVTGGGYGYTF.